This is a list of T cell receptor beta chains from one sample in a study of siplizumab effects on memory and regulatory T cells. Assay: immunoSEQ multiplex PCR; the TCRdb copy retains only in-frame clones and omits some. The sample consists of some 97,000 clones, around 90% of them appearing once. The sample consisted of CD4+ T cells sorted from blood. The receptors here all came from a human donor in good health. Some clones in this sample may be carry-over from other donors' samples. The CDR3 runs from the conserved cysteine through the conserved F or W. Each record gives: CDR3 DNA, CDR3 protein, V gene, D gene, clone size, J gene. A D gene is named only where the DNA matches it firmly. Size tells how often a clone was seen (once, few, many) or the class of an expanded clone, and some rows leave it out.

TGTGCCAGCTCACCTGGGGCTAACTATGGCTACACCTTC CASSPGANYGYTF TRBV18 NA NA TRBJ1-2
TGTGCCAGCAGCAGGAACACTGAAGCTTTCTTT CASSRNTEAFF TRBV4-2 NA NA TRBJ1-1
TGCGCCAGCAGCTTGGTAGGGACGGAAGGCCAAGAGACCCAGTACTTC CASSLVGTEGQETQYF TRBV5-1 NA NA TRBJ2-5
TGTGCCAGCAGGTTGAAGGCAGAGCAGTTCTTC CASRLKAEQFF TRBV2 NA NA TRBJ2-1
TGTGCCAGCAGTGTCGGGACAGGGGGAATGGGGGAGACCCAGTACTTC CASSVGTGGMGETQYF TRBV6-1 TRBD1 NA TRBJ2-5
TGTGCCAGCAGAAAAGGGACTAGCGCGAACACCGGGGAGCTGTTTTTT CASRKGTSANTGELFF TRBV27 TRBD2 NA TRBJ2-2
TGCGCCAGCAGCTTGGACTGGACCGGGGAGCTGTTTTTT CASSLDWTGELFF TRBV5-1 NA NA TRBJ2-2
TGTGCCAGCAGCAACCGGGCTTCCTACGAGCAGTACTTC CASSNRASYEQYF TRBV2 NA NA TRBJ2-7
TGTGCCAGCAGCCCCCCCTTGGACAGGGTAAACACTGAAGCTTTCTTT CASSPPLDRVNTEAFF TRBV7-9 TRBD1 NA TRBJ1-1
TGTGCCAGCAGTGGGGGGCTAGCGGGAGGGCACAACGAGCAGTACTTC CASSGGLAGGHNEQYF TRBV2 TRBD2 once TRBJ2-7
TGTGCCAGCTCACCATCGACGGTTATGAGAGGGGCTGGAAACACCATATATTTT CASSPSTVMRGAGNTIYF TRBV18 NA NA TRBJ1-3
TGTGCCAGTAGTCTCCCTAGAATATCGGGGGAGCTGTTTTTT CASSLPRISGELFF TRBV19 NA NA TRBJ2-2
TGTGCCAGTAGTATAGGAGGGACAGCCAGAAACACTGAAGCTTTCTTT CASSIGGTARNTEAFF TRBV19 TRBD1 NA TRBJ1-1
TGTGCCAGCAGTTATAGGCCCTCCTACGAGCAGTACTTC CASSYRPSYEQYF TRBV6-5 NA NA TRBJ2-7
TGCGCCAGCAGCCAAAGCAGGGGGAGCTCCTACAATGAGCAGTTCTTC CASSQSRGSSYNEQFF TRBV4-1 TRBD1 NA TRBJ2-1
TGTGCCAGCAGCGTAGTAGCAGGGACCGACTATGGCTACACCTTC CASSVVAGTDYGYTF TRBV9 NA NA TRBJ1-2
TGTGCCAGCAGTGCCCGGGGGCAGCTCAAGAGAGTAACCCAGTACTTC CASSARGQLKRVTQYF TRBV28 NA NA TRBJ2-5
TGCGCCAGCAGCGTCCGGGACAGGGGTATTTACGAGCAGTACTTC CASSVRDRGIYEQYF TRBV4-1 TRBD1 NA TRBJ2-7
TGTGCCAGCAGCTGGGGACAGGGCGGCAATCAGCCCCAGCATTTT CASSWGQGGNQPQHF TRBV5-5 TRBD1 few TRBJ1-5
TGTGCCAGCAGTAGGGCCGGGGGCCAAGAGTATTTT CASSRAGGQEYF TRBV11-2 NA NA TRBJ2-3
TGTGCCAGCAGCTGGGGATCTAGCGGGAGTACAGATACGCAGTATTTT CASSWGSSGSTDTQYF TRBV11-2 TRBD2 NA TRBJ2-3
TGTGCCAGCAGTGAAGCGGAAGGGCGAGGCTACACCTTC CASSEAEGRGYTF TRBV25-1 NA NA TRBJ1-2
TGCAGCGGGGGGGCGGGAGTGTTTGAGCAGTTCTTC CSGGAGVFEQFF TRBV29-1 NA NA TRBJ2-1
TGTGCCAGCAGTAAGACTGCTATCACAGATACGCAGTATTTT CASSKTAITDTQYF TRBV6-6 NA NA TRBJ2-3
TGTGCTAGCAGCTTAGCTGCGGGAGGGGAGACCCAGTACTTC CASSLAAGGETQYF TRBV7-7 TRBD2 NA TRBJ2-5
TGTGCCAGCAGCCCGGGCACTAGGACCCAGTACTTC CASSPGTRTQYF TRBV7-9 NA NA TRBJ2-5
TGCGCCAGCAGCTTGACTAGCGGTTACACCGGGGAGCTGTTTTTT CASSLTSGYTGELFF TRBV5-1 TRBD2 NA TRBJ2-2
TGTGCCAGTCAGGGGGGGACTAGCGGGAGAGGGTCCACAGATACGCAGTATTTT CASQGGTSGRGSTDTQYF TRBV5-4 TRBD2 once TRBJ2-3
TGTGCCAGCTCACCGACAGCAAGCTCTGGGGCCAACGTCCTGACTTTC CASSPTASSGANVLTF TRBV18 NA NA TRBJ2-6
TGTGCCAGCAGTACAATGACAGGGTTGTACTACACCTTC CASSTMTGLYYTF TRBV27 TRBD1 NA TRBJ1-2
TGTGCCAGCAGCCCCCCTCCATCTTACGAGCAGTACTTC CASSPPPSYEQYF TRBV28 NA NA TRBJ2-7
TGTGCCAGTAGTATGGGACAGCAAATTAACTATGGCTACACCTTC CASSMGQQINYGYTF TRBV19 TRBD1 NA TRBJ1-2